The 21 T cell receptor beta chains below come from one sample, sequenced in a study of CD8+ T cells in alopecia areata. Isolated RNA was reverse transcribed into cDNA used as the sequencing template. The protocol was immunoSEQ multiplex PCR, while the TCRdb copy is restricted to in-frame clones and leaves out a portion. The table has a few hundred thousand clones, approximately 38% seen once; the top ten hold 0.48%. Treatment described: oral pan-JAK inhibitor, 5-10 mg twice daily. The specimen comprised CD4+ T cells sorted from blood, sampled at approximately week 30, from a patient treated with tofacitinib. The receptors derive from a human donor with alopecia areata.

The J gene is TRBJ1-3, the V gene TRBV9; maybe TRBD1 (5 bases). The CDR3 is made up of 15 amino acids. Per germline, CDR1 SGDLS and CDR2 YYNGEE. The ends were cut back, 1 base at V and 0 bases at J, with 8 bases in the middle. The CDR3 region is CASSVIGASGNTIYF. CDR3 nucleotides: TGTGCCAGCAGCGTAATCGGGGCCTCTGGAAACACCATATATTTT.

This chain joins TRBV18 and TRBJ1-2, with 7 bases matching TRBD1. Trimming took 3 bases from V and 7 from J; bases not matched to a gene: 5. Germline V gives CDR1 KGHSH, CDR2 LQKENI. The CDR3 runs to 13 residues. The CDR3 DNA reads TGTGCCAGCTCACCGGAGGGGGCGACTGGCTACACCTTC. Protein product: CASSPEGATGYTF.

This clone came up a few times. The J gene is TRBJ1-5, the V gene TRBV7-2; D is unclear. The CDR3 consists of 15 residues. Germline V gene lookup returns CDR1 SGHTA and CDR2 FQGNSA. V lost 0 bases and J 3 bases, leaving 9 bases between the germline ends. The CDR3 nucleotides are TGTGCCAGCAGCTTAGCGGCGGGGAACAATCAGCCCCAGCATTTT. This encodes CASSLAAGNNQPQHF. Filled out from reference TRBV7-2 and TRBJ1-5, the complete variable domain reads GAGVSQSPSNKVTEKGKDVELRCDPISGHTALYWYRQSLGQGLEFLIYFQGNSAPDKSGLPSDRFSAERTGGSVSTLTIQRTQQEDSAVYLCASSLAAGNNQPQHFGDGTRLSIL.

CDR3 residues: CASSYEGTPYNEQFF. In DNA, the CDR3 is TGTGCCAGCAGTTACGAAGGGACGCCGTACAATGAGCAGTTCTTC. This rearrangement joins TRBV6-5 to TRBJ2-1; D possibly matches TRBD1 or TRBD2 (5 bases each). V was shortened by 2 bases and J by 4 bases, with 12 bases between the two germline ends. The V gene's germline CDR1 is MNHEY and CDR2 SVGAGI. CDR3 size: 15 residues.

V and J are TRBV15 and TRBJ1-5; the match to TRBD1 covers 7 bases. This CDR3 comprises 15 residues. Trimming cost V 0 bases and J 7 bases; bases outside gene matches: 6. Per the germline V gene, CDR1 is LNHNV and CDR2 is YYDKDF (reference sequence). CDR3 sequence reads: CATSRELAGGQPQHF. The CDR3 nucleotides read TGTGCCACCAGCAGAGAATTGGCAGGGGGGCAGCCCCAGCATTTT.

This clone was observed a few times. The CDR3 nucleotides read TGTGCCAGCACCTCTGGGACAGGGTCCTACGAGCAGTACTTC. Its translation is CASTSGTGSYEQYF. The chain employs TRBV6-6 and TRBJ2-7, with TRBD1 matching over 9 bases. CDR1 and CDR2 (germline): MNHNY, SVGAGI (reference sequence). The V and J ends lost 7 bases and 1 base, in that order; junction bases with no gene match: 5. CDR3 length: 14 amino acids.

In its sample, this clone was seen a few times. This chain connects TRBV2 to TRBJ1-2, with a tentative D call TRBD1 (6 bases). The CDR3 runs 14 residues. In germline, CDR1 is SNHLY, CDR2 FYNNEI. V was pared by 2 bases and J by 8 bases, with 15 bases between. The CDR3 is CASSETGGPSGYTF. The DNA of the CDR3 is TGTGCCAGCAGTGAAACCGGGGGCCCGAGCGGCTACACCTTC.

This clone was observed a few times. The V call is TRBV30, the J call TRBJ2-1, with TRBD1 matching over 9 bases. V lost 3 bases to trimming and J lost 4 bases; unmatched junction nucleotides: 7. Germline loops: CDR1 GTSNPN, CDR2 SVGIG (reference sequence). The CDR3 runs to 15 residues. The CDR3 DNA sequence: TGTGCCTGGAGCGTTACAGGGGGCGCTTACAATGAGCAGTTCTTC. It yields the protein CAWSVTGGAYNEQFF.

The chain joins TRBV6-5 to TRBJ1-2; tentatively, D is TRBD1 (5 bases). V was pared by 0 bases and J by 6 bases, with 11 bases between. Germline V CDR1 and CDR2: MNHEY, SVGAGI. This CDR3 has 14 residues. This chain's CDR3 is CASSYSRGRNGYTF. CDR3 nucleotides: TGTGCCAGCAGTTACTCGAGGGGCAGGAATGGCTACACCTTC.

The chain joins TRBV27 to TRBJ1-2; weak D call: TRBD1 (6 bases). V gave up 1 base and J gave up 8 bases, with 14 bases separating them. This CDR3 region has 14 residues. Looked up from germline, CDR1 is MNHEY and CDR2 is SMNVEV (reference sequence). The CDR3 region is CASSLYGRGLGYTF. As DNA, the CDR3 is TGTGCCAGCAGTTTATACGGCAGGGGATTAGGCTACACCTTC.

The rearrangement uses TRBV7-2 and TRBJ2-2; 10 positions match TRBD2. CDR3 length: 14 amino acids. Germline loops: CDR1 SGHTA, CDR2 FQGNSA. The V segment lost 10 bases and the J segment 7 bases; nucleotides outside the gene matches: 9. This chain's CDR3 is CATSGGKQYGELFF. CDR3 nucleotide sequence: TGTGCCACTAGCGGGGGAAAACAATACGGGGAGCTGTTTTTT.

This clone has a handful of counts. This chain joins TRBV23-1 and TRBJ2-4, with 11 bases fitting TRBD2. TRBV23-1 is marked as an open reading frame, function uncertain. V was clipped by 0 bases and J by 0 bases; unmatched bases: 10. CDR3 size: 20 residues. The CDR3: CASSQSWCSGGAQAKNIQYF. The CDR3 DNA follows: TGCGCCAGCAGTCAATCTTGGTGTAGCGGGGGGGCCCAAGCCAAAAACATTCAGTACTTC.

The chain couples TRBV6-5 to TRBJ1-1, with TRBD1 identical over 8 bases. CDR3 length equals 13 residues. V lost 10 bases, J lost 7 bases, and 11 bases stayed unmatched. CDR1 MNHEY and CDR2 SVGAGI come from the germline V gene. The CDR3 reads CATRLTGGGEAFF. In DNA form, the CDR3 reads TGTGCCACCCGACTTACAGGGGGTGGTGAAGCTTTCTTT.

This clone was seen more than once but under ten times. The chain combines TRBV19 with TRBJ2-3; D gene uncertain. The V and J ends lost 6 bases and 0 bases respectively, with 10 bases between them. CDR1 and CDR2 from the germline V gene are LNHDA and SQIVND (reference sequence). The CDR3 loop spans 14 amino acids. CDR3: CASRSGSSTDTQYF. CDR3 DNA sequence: TGTGCCAGTAGATCAGGATCTAGCACAGATACGCAGTATTTT.

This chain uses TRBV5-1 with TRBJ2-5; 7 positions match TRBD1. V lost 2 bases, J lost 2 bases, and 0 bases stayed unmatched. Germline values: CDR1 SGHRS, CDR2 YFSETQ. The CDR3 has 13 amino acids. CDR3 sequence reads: CASSLQGQETQYF. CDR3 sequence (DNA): TGCGCCAGCAGCTTACAGGGGCAAGAGACCCAGTACTTC.

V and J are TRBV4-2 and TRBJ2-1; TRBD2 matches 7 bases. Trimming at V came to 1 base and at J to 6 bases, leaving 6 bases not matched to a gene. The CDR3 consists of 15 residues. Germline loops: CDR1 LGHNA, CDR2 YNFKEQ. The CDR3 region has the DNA TGTGCCAGCAGCCAAGGCGGGAGATGGGGCAATGAGCAGTTCTTC. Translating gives CASSQGGRWGNEQFF.

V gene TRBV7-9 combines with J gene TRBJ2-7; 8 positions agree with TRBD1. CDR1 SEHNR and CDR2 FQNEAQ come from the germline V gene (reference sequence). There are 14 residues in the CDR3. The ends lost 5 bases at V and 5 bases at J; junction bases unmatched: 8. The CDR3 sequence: CASSDRGLPHEQYF. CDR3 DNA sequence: TGTGCCAGCAGCGACAGGGGTTTGCCCCACGAGCAGTACTTC.

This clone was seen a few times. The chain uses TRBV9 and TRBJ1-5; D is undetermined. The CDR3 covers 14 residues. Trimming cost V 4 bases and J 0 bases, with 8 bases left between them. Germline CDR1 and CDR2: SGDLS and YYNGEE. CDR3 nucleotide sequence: TGTGCCAGCAGCCTTATATCTAGCAATCAGCCCCAGCATTTT. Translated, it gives CASSLISSNQPQHF. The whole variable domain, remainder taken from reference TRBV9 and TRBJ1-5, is DSGVTQTPKHLITATGQRVTLRCSPRSGDLSVYWYQQSLDQGLQFLIQYYNGEERAKGNILERFSAQQFPDLHSELNLSSLELGDSALYFCASSLISSNQPQHFGDGTRLSIL.

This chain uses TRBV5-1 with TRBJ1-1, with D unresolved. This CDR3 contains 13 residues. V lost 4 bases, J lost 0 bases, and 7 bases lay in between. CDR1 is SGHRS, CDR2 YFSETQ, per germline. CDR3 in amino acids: CASSTGVNTEAFF. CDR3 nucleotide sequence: TGCGCCAGCAGCACGGGAGTGAACACTGAAGCTTTCTTT.

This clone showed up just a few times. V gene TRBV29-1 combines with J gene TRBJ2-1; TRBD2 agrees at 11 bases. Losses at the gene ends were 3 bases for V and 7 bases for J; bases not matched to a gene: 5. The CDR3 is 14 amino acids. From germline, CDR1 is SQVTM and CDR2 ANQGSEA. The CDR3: CSVDGLAGFNEQFF. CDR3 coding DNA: TGCAGCGTTGACGGACTAGCGGGTTTTAATGAGCAGTTCTTC.

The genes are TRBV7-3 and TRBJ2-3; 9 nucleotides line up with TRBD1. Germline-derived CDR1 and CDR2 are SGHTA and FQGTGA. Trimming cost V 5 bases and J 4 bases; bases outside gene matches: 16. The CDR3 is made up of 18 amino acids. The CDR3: CASSLHPFPGQGPDTQYF. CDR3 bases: TGTGCCAGCAGCCTGCACCCTTTTCCGGGACAGGGTCCAGATACGCAGTATTTT.